This is a list of T cell receptor beta chains from one sample in a study of graft-versus-host responses after intestinal transplantation. The table came from immunoSEQ multiplex PCR; TCRdb's copy has only in-frame clones and leaves some out. The sample holds roughly 29,000 clones; 93% are singletons and the top ten take over 0.7%. Material: PBMCs, obtained approximately 69 days after intestinal transplant. The receptors were gathered from a human patient who received an intestinal transplant, so some T cells may come from the graft donor. Both conserved end residues are part of each CDR3. The order of the fields is V gene, J gene, clone size, D gene, CDR3 protein, CDR3 DNA. The D gene is left open where the match is weak. Where a row states a size, it is once, few, many or the class of an expanded clone; other rows omit it.

>TRBV7-9|TRBJ1-2|NA|TRBD1
CASSQRRGQGWKGYTF
TGTGCCAGCAGCCAAAGGCGTGGACAGGGGTGGAAAGGCTACACCTTC
>TRBV4-1|TRBJ1-2|NA|TRBD1
CASSQVTGGSYGYTF
TGCGCCAGCAGCCAAGTGACAGGGGGTTCCTATGGCTACACCTTC
>TRBV5-6|TRBJ2-6|NA|NA
CASSLVADPSGANVLTF
TGTGCCAGCAGCTTGGTCGCAGACCCCTCTGGGGCCAACGTCCTGACTTTC
>TRBV29-1|TRBJ2-7|NA|NA
CSVGHGSYEQYF
TGCAGCGTAGGACACGGAAGCTACGAGCAGTACTTC
>TRBV5-1|TRBJ1-5|NA|NA
CASSVGEEDQPQHF
TGCGCCAGCAGCGTAGGGGAGGAGGATCAGCCCCAGCATTTT
>TRBV6-1|TRBJ1-1|NA|TRBD1
CASSGTGGAVGTEAFF
TGTGCCAGCAGTGGGACAGGGGGAGCAGTAGGCACTGAAGCTTTCTTT
>TRBV19|TRBJ1-2|NA|NA
CASLDGGDGYTF
TGTGCCAGTTTGGACGGCGGGGATGGCTACACCTTC
>TRBV4-2|TRBJ2-3|NA|TRBD2
CASSQARGAGDTDTQYF
TGTGCCAGCAGCCAAGCCCGGGGAGCGGGAGACACAGATACGCAGTATTTT
>TRBV15|TRBJ2-7|NA|TRBD1
CATSKGTESYEQYF
TGTGCCACCAGCAAAGGGACAGAGTCCTACGAGCAGTACTTC
>TRBV5-4|TRBJ2-7|NA|TRBD1
CASSPDRAAYEQYF
TGTGCCAGCAGCCCGGACAGGGCCGCCTACGAGCAGTACTTC
>TRBV4-2|TRBJ2-3|once|TRBD2
CASSQELAEGTDTQYF
TGTGCCAGCAGCCAAGAACTAGCGGAAGGCACAGATACGCAGTATTTT
>TRBV4-2|TRBJ1-2|NA|NA
CASSQGEGAASGYTF
TGTGCCAGCAGCCAAGGGGAAGGAGCGGCTAGTGGCTACACCTTC
>TRBV6-5|TRBJ2-5|NA|NA
CASSYSGTQYF
TGTGCCAGCAGTTACTCGGGGACCCAGTACTTC
>TRBV4-1|TRBJ2-1|NA|TRBD2
CASSYPGLADNEQFF
TGCGCCAGCAGCTACCCGGGACTAGCGGACAATGAGCAGTTCTTC
>TRBV19|TRBJ1-6|NA|NA
CASSISGNSPLHF
TGTGCCAGTAGTATATCAGGGAACTCACCCCTCCACTTT
>TRBV6-1|TRBJ2-1|once|NA
CASTPGIDGAFKQFF
TGTGCCAGCACCCCCGGGATCGACGGGGCCTTTAAGCAGTTCTTC
>TRBV11-2|TRBJ2-1|NA|NA
CASSLFGEQFF
TGTGCCAGCAGCTTATTCGGTGAGCAGTTCTTC
>TRBV2|TRBJ2-2|NA|NA
CASSGSRARGGELFF
TGTGCCAGCAGTGGTAGCAGGGCCCGTGGCGGGGAGCTGTTTTTT
>TRBV19|TRBJ2-1|NA|NA
CASSWLNLHNEQFF
TGTGCCAGTAGTTGGCTGAACCTTCACAATGAGCAGTTCTTC
>TRBV7-6|TRBJ2-4|NA|TRBD1
CASSLWTGGEDKNIQYF
TGTGCCAGCAGCTTATGGACAGGGGGCGAGGACAAAAACATTCAGTACTTC
>TRBV14|TRBJ2-5|NA|NA
CASSQAHRLVRRTQYF
TGTGCCAGCAGCCAAGCCCACAGGTTAGTTCGGAGAACCCAGTACTTC
>TRBV27|TRBJ1-5|NA|NA
CASSLRGLGNQPQHF
TGTGCCAGCAGTCTTCGGGGACTGGGCAATCAGCCCCAGCATTTT
>TRBV5-4|TRBJ2-7|NA|NA
CASSLRESYEQYF
TGTGCCAGCAGCTTGCGGGAATCCTACGAGCAGTACTTC
>TRBV4-1|TRBJ2-7|NA|NA
CASSQGGPDEQYF
TGCGCCAGCAGCCAAGGAGGGCCCGACGAGCAGTACTTC
>TRBV2|TRBJ2-7|NA|TRBD1
CASTPTGNEQYF
TGTGCCAGCACACCGACAGGGAACGAGCAGTACTTC
>TRBV28|TRBJ1-5|NA|NA
CASSFAQGGYQPQHF
TGTGCCAGCAGTTTCGCGCAGGGTGGGTATCAGCCCCAGCATTTT
>TRBV7-8|TRBJ2-6|NA|TRBD1
CASSPVGTADLAGANVLTF
TGTGCCAGCAGCCCGGTCGGGACAGCAGACCTCGCTGGGGCCAACGTCCTGACTTTC
>TRBV4-3|TRBJ2-1|once|NA
CASSLSAGNYNEQFF
TGCGCCAGCAGCCTAAGTGCGGGGAACTACAATGAGCAGTTCTTC
>TRBV7-9|TRBJ1-5|NA|NA
CASSPAAANQPQHF
TGTGCCAGCAGCCCCGCGGCAGCCAATCAGCCCCAGCATTTT
>TRBV21-1|TRBJ2-4|few|NA
CASSAPRALAKNIQYF
TGTGCCAGCAGCGCACCAAGGGCCCTAGCCAAAAACATTCAGTACTTC
>TRBV10-1|TRBJ1-1|NA|NA
CASSVTSHGGTEAFF
TGCGCCAGCAGTGTCACAAGTCACGGAGGGACTGAAGCTTTCTTT
>TRBV6-5|TRBJ1-1|NA|NA
CASTLGGTEAFF
TGTGCCAGCACTCTAGGGGGCACTGAAGCTTTCTTT
>TRBV5-1|TRBJ2-2|NA|NA
CASRLDRQIAGELFF
TGCGCCAGCAGGCTCGATCGACAGATCGCCGGGGAGCTGTTTTTT
>TRBV2|TRBJ1-1|NA|TRBD1
CASSAQGANTEAFF
TGTGCCAGCAGTGCACAGGGGGCAAACACTGAAGCTTTCTTT
>TRBV19|TRBJ1-1|NA|TRBD1
CASSMTGGGNTEAFF
TGTGCCAGTAGTATGACAGGGGGTGGGAACACTGAAGCTTTCTTT
>TRBV28|TRBJ2-7|NA|TRBD2
CASSFLRGVSEQYF
TGTGCCAGCAGTTTTCTACGGGGGGTTAGCGAGCAGTACTTC
>TRBV5-1|TRBJ2-5|NA|TRBD2
CASRDLAGGHGTQYF
TGCGCCAGCAGAGACCTAGCGGGAGGGCACGGGACCCAGTACTTC
>TRBV11-3|TRBJ2-7|NA|TRBD1
CASSPRTGPNEQYF
TGTGCCAGCAGCCCCCGGACAGGGCCCAACGAGCAGTACTTC
>TRBV7-9|TRBJ2-2|once|NA
CASSPVTGELFF
TGTGCCAGCAGCCCTGTGACGGGGGAGCTGTTTTTT
>TRBV29-1|TRBJ1-3|NA|NA
CSVDHGGSGNTIYF
TGCAGCGTTGACCACGGAGGCTCTGGAAACACCATATATTTT
>TRBV6-1|TRBJ2-6|NA|NA
CASRLSGANVLTF
TGTGCCAGCAGGTTGTCTGGGGCCAACGTCCTGACTTTC
>TRBV13|TRBJ2-1|NA|NA
CASSLQGNEQFF
TGTGCCAGCAGCTTACAGGGTAATGAGCAGTTCTTC
>TRBV5-1|TRBJ2-2|NA|NA
CARNDYNSSGELFF
TGCGCCAGAAACGATTATAACTCATCCGGGGAGCTGTTTTTT
>TRBV7-9|TRBJ1-1|few|NA
CASSSASITEAFF
TGTGCCAGCAGCTCGGCCAGTATCACTGAAGCTTTCTTT
>TRBV2|TRBJ2-7|NA|NA
CASIAGLLYEQYF
TGTGCCAGCATCGCGGGGCTCCTCTACGAGCAGTACTTC
>TRBV6-5|TRBJ1-1|NA|NA
CASSPQSWVNTEAFF
TGTGCCAGCAGTCCCCAGTCTTGGGTGAACACTGAAGCTTTCTTT
>TRBV7-2|TRBJ2-1|NA|NA
CASSLRLGSSSYNEQFF
TGTGCCAGCAGCTTAAGATTGGGCAGCTCCTCCTACAATGAGCAGTTCTTC
>TRBV6-5|TRBJ2-3|NA|NA
CASRELWGSHTQYF
TGTGCCAGCAGGGAACTTTGGGGGAGCCATACGCAGTATTTT
>TRBV9|TRBJ2-7|NA|NA
CASSADSLDTYEQYF
TGTGCCAGCAGCGCGGACAGCCTCGATACCTACGAGCAGTACTTC
>TRBV9|TRBJ1-4|once|NA
CASSVETSPWGGRGEKLFF
TGTGCCAGCAGCGTAGAAACCTCCCCCTGGGGGGGTAGGGGTGAAAAACTGTTTTTT